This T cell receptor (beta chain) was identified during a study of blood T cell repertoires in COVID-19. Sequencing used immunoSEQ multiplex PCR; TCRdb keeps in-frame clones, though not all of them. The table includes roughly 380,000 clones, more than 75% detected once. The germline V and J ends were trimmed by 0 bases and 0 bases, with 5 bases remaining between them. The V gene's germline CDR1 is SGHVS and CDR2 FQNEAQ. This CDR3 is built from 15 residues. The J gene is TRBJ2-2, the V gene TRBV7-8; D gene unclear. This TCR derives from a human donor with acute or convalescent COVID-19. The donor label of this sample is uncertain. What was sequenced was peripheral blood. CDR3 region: CASSLALSNTGELFF. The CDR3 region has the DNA TGTGCCAGCAGCTTAGCCCTATCGAACACCGGGGAGCTGTTTTTT.